The 22 T cell receptor beta chains in this list originate from one sample, sequenced in a study of T cell changes during pregnancy in multiple sclerosis (dated by TCRdb to the late 2010s). The library was made by the immunoSEQ multiplex PCR assay. TCRdb retrieved this table from immuneACCESS and kept in-frame rearrangements only. Not all clones are present; in checked studies, unresolved V genes account for under half, and no reason is known for the remainder. The sample table records approximately 53,000 clones; 90% of these occur just once. The ten largest make up 5% to 5.5% of the sample. The sample here was peripheral blood, taken after pregnancy. Every receptor here comes from a female donor in good health, enrolled as a control in a pregnancy study.

The chain is built from TRBV7-2 and TRBJ1-4, with 9 nucleotides matching TRBD1. Losses at the gene ends were 1 base for V and 4 bases for J; bases not matched to a gene: 1. This CDR3 has 15 residues. CDR1 SGHTA and CDR2 FQGNSA come from the germline V gene. CDR3 amino acids: CASSLVTGGNEKLFF. In nucleotides, the CDR3 is TGTGCCAGCAGCTTAGTGACAGGGGGTAATGAAAAACTGTTTTTT.

The chain links TRBV6-1 to TRBJ1-2; possibly TRBD1 for D (5 bases). The CDR3 extends over 14 amino acids. CDR1 is MNHNS and CDR2 is SASEGT in the germline V gene. The V gene lost 4 bases and the J gene lost 6 bases, with 15 bases spanning the gap. The CDR3 DNA is TGTGCCAGCAGTGCAACGTCGGGGGAGGATGGCTACACCTTC. Amino acid sequence: CASSATSGEDGYTF.

The chain joins TRBV6-6 to TRBJ1-1; perhaps TRBD1 as D (6 bases). The CDR3 totals 13 residues. With 5 bases removed from V and 5 bases from J, the gap between germline ends came to 12 bases. CDR1 and CDR2 from the germline V gene are MNHNY and SVGAGI (reference sequence). This CDR3 is CASSGGRGTEAFF. The CDR3 DNA reads as TGTGCCAGCAGTGGGGGGAGGGGGACTGAAGCTTTCTTT.

This rearrangement joins TRBV13 to TRBJ2-5, with TRBD2 identical over 15 bases. Germline V gene data show CDR1 as PRHDT and CDR2 as FYEKMQ (reference sequence). This CDR3 contains 18 residues. Trimming cost V 5 bases and J 4 bases; bases outside gene matches: 11. The CDR3 sequence is CASSIGLAGGRVRETQYF. The CDR3 bases are TGTGCCAGCAGCATCGGACTAGCGGGGGGGCGAGTACGAGAGACCCAGTACTTC.

This chain joins TRBV7-2 and TRBJ2-3, with a possible D match to TRBD2 (5 bases). Trimming stripped 1 base from V and 6 bases from J, with 11 bases between. This CDR3 is 14 amino acids long. Looked up from germline, CDR1 is SGHTA and CDR2 is FQGNSA. CDR3 residues: CASSLVEGVDTQYF. CDR3 in DNA: TGTGCCAGCAGCTTAGTCGAGGGAGTGGATACGCAGTATTTT.

The CDR3 nucleotides are TGTGCCAGTAGTCGGCGGGAGGGCCTTACCGGGGAGCTGTTTTTT. This codes for CASSRREGLTGELFF. The rearrangement uses TRBV19 and TRBJ2-2, with TRBD2 matching over 9 bases. The CDR3 is 15 amino acids. V shed 5 bases, J shed 5 bases, and the junction held 6 bases outside the gene matches. Germline values: CDR1 LNHDA, CDR2 SQIVND (reference sequence). The full variable domain, its missing parts supplied by reference TRBV19 and TRBJ2-2, is DGGITQSPKYLFRKEGQNVTLSCEQNLNHDAMYWYRQDPGQGLRLIYYSQIVNDFQKGDIAEGYSVSREKKESFPLTVTSAQKNPTAFYLCASSRREGLTGELFFGEGSRLTVL.

The chain combines TRBV2 with TRBJ2-1, with TRBD1 identical over 10 bases. In germline, CDR1 is SNHLY, CDR2 FYNNEI. The CDR3 is made up of 13 amino acids. V shed 8 bases, J shed 6 bases, and the junction held 4 bases outside the gene matches. The CDR3 coding sequence is TGTGCCAGCGCGGACAGGGGGGGCAATGAGCAGTTCTTC. This gives the protein CASADRGGNEQFF.

The chain is built from TRBV7-3 and TRBJ1-1, with 10 nucleotides matching TRBD1. The CDR3 runs to 13 residues. V trimming: 5 bases; J trimming: 8 bases; junction bases outside the gene matches: 5. Germline V gene sequence: CDR1 SGHTA, CDR2 FQGTGA. The DNA of the CDR3 is TGTGCCAGCAGCACCTGGACAGGGGGGGAAGCTTTCTTT. Its translation: CASSTWTGGEAFF.

CDR3 nucleotides: TGTGCCAGCAGTCCGGACAGGATGGGGAACACCATATATTTT. Amino acid sequence: CASSPDRMGNTIYF. The J gene is TRBJ1-3, the V gene TRBV6-1; 7 nucleotides line up with TRBD1. The germline gives CDR1 MNHNS, CDR2 SASEGT. This CDR3 has 14 residues. J lost 7 bases, V lost 5 bases, and 8 bases had no gene match.

V and J are TRBV2 and TRBJ2-7, with 9 bases that match TRBD1. The CDR3 runs 14 residues. Germline V gene lookup returns CDR1 SNHLY and CDR2 FYNNEI. Losses at the gene ends were 7 bases for V and 2 bases for J; bases not matched to a gene: 6. This CDR3 is CASKSGDRAYEQYF. CDR3 DNA sequence: TGTGCCAGCAAATCGGGGGACAGGGCCTACGAGCAGTACTTC.

The chain is built from TRBV7-9 and TRBJ1-1; 8 nucleotides align to TRBD1. The CDR3 sequence is 18 residues long. Trimming cost V 4 bases and J 3 bases; bases outside gene matches: 16. CDR1 and CDR2 from the germline V gene are SEHNR and FQNEAQ (reference sequence). DNA of the CDR3: TGTGCCAGCAGCTCGGTAATACTGGGGGACAGGAAGGACACTGAAGCTTTCTTT. Translation: CASSSVILGDRKDTEAFF.

J is TRBJ2-3 and V is TRBV9, with a weak D call TRBD2 (7 bases). The V gene's germline CDR1 is SGDLS and CDR2 YYNGEE. The CDR3 is 17 residues long. V lost 0 bases, J lost 2 bases, and 16 bases lay in between. The CDR3 reads CASSVVGGGTVTDTQYF. CDR3 nucleotide sequence: TGTGCCAGCAGCGTAGTGGGCGGGGGCACGGTCACAGATACGCAGTATTTT.

The DNA for the CDR3 is TGTGCCAGCAGCAGTGGACTTTTATACAATGAGCAGTTCTTC. Amino acid sequence: CASSSGLLYNEQFF. The chain has TRBV5-6 and TRBJ2-1; tentatively, D is TRBD2 (5 bases). The CDR3 contains 14 residues. Trimming pared 4 bases from V and 4 bases from J, leaving 12 bases between. Germline CDR1 is SGHDT and CDR2 is YYEEEE. The entire variable domain, with the rest obtained from reference TRBV5-6 and TRBJ2-1, is as follows: DAGVTQSPTHLIKTRGQQVTLRCSPKSGHDTVSWYQQALGQGPQFIFQYYEEEERQRGNFPDRFSGHQFPNYSSELNVNALLLGDSALYLCASSSGLLYNEQFFGPGTRLTVL.

The chain recombines TRBV7-8 with TRBJ1-2; 12 bases align to TRBD1. V lost 5 bases and J lost 5; bases outside the gene matches: 9. CDR3 length: 16 residues. Germline V lookup: CDR1 SGHVS, CDR2 FQNEAQ. The CDR3 is CASSPTGTGGAYGYTF. In DNA form, the CDR3 reads TGTGCCAGCAGCCCGACAGGGACAGGGGGCGCGTATGGCTACACCTTC.

The chain links TRBV27 to TRBJ2-1; 11 bases align to TRBD2. CDR1 is MNHEY, CDR2 SMNVEV, per germline (reference sequence). The CDR3 is made up of 15 amino acids. Losses at the gene ends were 5 bases for V and 3 bases for J; bases not matched to a gene: 3. Written as DNA, the CDR3 is TGTGCCAGCAGTCCGGGGACTAGCGGCTACAATGAGCAGTTCTTC. This codes for CASSPGTSGYNEQFF.

V is TRBV5-1 and J is TRBJ2-7; TRBD2 is a possible D gene (6 bases). This CDR3 is 13 amino acids long. Trimming removed 5 bases at V and 3 bases at J, with 12 bases between. Germline V CDR1 and CDR2: SGHRS, YFSETQ. This CDR3 is CASSPTSDYEQYF. In DNA, the CDR3 is TGCGCCAGCAGTCCGACTAGTGACTACGAGCAGTACTTC.

The chain recombines TRBV5-1 with TRBJ1-6; no definite D call. Germline CDR1 reads SGHRS; CDR2 reads YFSETQ. V was pared by 0 bases and J by 0 bases, with 10 bases between. The CDR3 is 17 amino acids. The CDR3 DNA sequence: TGCGCCAGCAGCTTGGCCACGGGGAGCTCCTATAATTCACCCCTCCACTTT. Residues: CASSLATGSSYNSPLHF.

The CDR3 nucleotides are TGTGCCAGCAGCCTTCCCTCCGGGGGTCAGGGCTACACCTTC. This sequence encodes CASSLPSGGQGYTF. This rearrangement joins TRBV5-5 to TRBJ1-2; TRBD1 is a possible D gene (5 bases). V lost 4 bases and J 8 bases, leaving 18 bases between the germline ends. There are 14 residues in the CDR3. CDR1 is SGHKS, CDR2 YYEKEE, per germline (reference sequence).

The chain links TRBV6-5 to TRBJ2-1; D is perhaps TRBD2 (6 bases). The germline gives CDR1 MNHEY, CDR2 SVGAGI. The CDR3 loop spans 11 amino acids. Trimming took 5 bases from V and 10 from J, leaving 9 bases between them. CDR3 coding DNA: TGTGCCAGCAGTCGCGGGACCGAGCAGTTCTTC. Translation: CASSRGTEQFF.

This chain connects TRBV27 to TRBJ1-2; weak D call: TRBD1 (5 bases). Germline CDR1 is MNHEY and CDR2 is SMNVEV (reference sequence). The germline V and J ends were trimmed by 3 bases and 4 bases, with 9 bases remaining between them. The CDR3 is made up of 13 amino acids. The DNA for the CDR3 is TGTGCCAGCAGTTTTAAGGGGCCCTATGGCTACACCTTC. Translation gives CASSFKGPYGYTF.

A single count supports this clone. This chain uses TRBV12-5 with TRBJ1-5, with TRBD1 matching over 9 bases. The V segment lost 6 bases and the J segment 5 bases; nucleotides outside the gene matches: 14. The CDR3 contains 17 residues. Per germline, CDR1 LGHNT and CDR2 FRNRAP. The CDR3 nucleotides read TGTGCTAGTGGGGTCCATACAGGGGGCGGACCCCATCAGCCCCAGCATTTT. Its translation is CASGVHTGGGPHQPQHF.

The rearrangement links TRBV4-3 to TRBJ2-2; no clear D. The length of the CDR3 is 14 residues. V was cut by 4 bases and J by 1 base, with 7 bases left in between. Looked up from germline, CDR1 is LGHNA and CDR2 is YSLEER. The DNA for the CDR3 is TGCGCCAGCAGCCCGACACAGAACACCGGGGAGCTGTTTTTT. It is translated as CASSPTQNTGELFF.